The subject of this entry is one T cell receptor beta chain. These data come from a study of blood T cell repertoires in COVID-19. Data came from immunoSEQ multiplex PCR; TCRdb stores just in-frame clones and leaves some out. The profile covers fewer than 70,000 clones, with about 86% appearing a single time and 12% taken by the ten largest. This CDR3 spans 11 amino acids. The chain is built from TRBV21-1 and TRBJ1-2; TRBD1 is taken as the D call from the table, unchecked against the DNA. TRBV21-1 is a documented pseudogene. Sequenced input: peripheral blood. The receptor's source is a human donor in a cohort sampled during active COVID-19. The CDR3 region is CASSDSYGYTF. For the CDR3, the DNA is TGTGCCAGCAGCGACAGCTATGGCTACACCTTC.